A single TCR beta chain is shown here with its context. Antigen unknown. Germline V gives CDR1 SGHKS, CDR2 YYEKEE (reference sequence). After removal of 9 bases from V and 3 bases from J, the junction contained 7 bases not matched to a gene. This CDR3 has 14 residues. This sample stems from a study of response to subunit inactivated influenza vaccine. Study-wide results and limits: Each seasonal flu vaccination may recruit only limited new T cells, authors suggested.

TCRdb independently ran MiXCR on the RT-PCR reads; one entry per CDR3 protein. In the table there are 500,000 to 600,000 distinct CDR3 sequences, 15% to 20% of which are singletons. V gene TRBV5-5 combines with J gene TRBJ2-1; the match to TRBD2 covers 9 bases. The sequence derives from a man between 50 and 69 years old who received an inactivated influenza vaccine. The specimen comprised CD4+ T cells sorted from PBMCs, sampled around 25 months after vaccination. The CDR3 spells CATSTSGDYNEQFF. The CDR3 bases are TGTGCCACCTCGACTAGCGGAGACTACAATGAGCAGTTCTTC.